Below are 7 T cell receptor beta chains sequenced from a single sample in a study of T cell responses to AZD1222 COVID-19 vaccine. Assay: immunoSEQ multiplex PCR; the TCRdb copy retains only in-frame clones and omits some. The sample yields some 48,000 clones, approximately 86% seen once. Sequenced material: peripheral blood, taken 28 days after the second AZD1222 dose. The receptors derive from an adult who received the AZD1222 COVID-19 vaccine.

The chain recombines TRBV19 with TRBJ1-3; a possible D gene is TRBD1 (6 bases). The germline CDR1 and CDR2 sequences are LNHDA and SQIVND (reference sequence). V shed 8 bases and J shed 0 bases, with 14 bases lying between them. This CDR3 is built from 15 residues. The CDR3 bases are TGTGCCAGTTCCCGGGACACGAGCTCTGGAAACACCATATATTTT. This encodes CASSRDTSSGNTIYF.

This chain connects TRBV27 to TRBJ1-5; D is ambiguous. Germline V gene lookup returns CDR1 MNHEY and CDR2 SMNVEV (reference sequence). This CDR3 spans 13 amino acids. Trimming shortened V by 3 bases and J by 6 bases, and 9 bases separated the two germline ends. The CDR3 here is CASSFQIGQPQHF. CDR3 in DNA: TGTGCCAGCAGTTTTCAGATCGGTCAGCCCCAGCATTTT.

This chain uses TRBV4-1 with TRBJ1-6; D gene uncertain. CDR1 and CDR2 (germline): MGHRA, YSYEKL. V lost 4 bases, J lost 7 bases, and 23 bases lay in between. The CDR3 has 18 residues. CDR3 bases: TGCGCCAGCAGCCCCCGAGGAGACCTTGGTCGTGGGAATTCACCCCTCCACTTT. Its protein product is CASSPRGDLGRGNSPLHF.

CDR3 in amino acids: CASSRDRDRARVGTGELFF. The CDR3 DNA reads as TGTGCCAGCTCACGGGACAGGGATCGTGCGAGAGTGGGTACCGGGGAGCTGTTTTTT. The gene calls are TRBV18 and TRBJ2-2, with TRBD1 matching 9 bases. The CDR3 length is 19 residues. J lost 5 bases, V lost 4 bases, and 17 bases had no gene match. Germline loops: CDR1 KGHSH, CDR2 LQKENI.

The CDR3 DNA reads TGTGCCAGCAGTTCTCTCCCCGGGACAGGGGGCGGGGAGCAGTACTTC. Protein sequence: CASSSLPGTGGGEQYF. The V call is TRBV28, the J call TRBJ2-7, with 12 bases that match TRBD1. V shed 4 bases, J shed 7 bases, and the junction held 11 bases outside the gene matches. The CDR3 has 16 residues. Germline V lookup: CDR1 MDHEN, CDR2 SYDVKM.

This sequence joins TRBV9 and TRBJ2-7; 12 bases are a match to TRBD1. CDR1 SGDLS and CDR2 YYNGEE come from the germline V gene. The CDR3 contains 16 residues. After removal of 3 bases from V and 6 bases from J, the junction contained 10 bases not matched to a gene. The CDR3 nucleotides read TGTGCCAGCAGCGCCGGGGTGGGACAGGGGGCGTCCGAGCAGTACTTC. Protein: CASSAGVGQGASEQYF.

The chain combines TRBV15 with TRBJ2-7; 8 nucleotides align to TRBD2. The CDR3 runs to 13 residues. J gave up 2 bases and V 8 bases, and 5 bases lay outside the gene matches. Germline assignment: CDR1 LNHNV and CDR2 YYDKDF (reference sequence). CDR3 loop: CATGREAPYEQYF. The CDR3 DNA reads as TGTGCCACCGGGCGGGAGGCCCCCTACGAGCAGTACTTC.